This TCR beta chain was documented in a study of OX40 agonist ivuxolimab in advanced cancers. Study in general: Mean age approximately 61 years, range about 23 to 80; approximately 83% male.

Comments on this clone: Its antigen is not identified.

The study's findings and limits: Mean expanded clone counts were higher in CD8+ than CD4+ T cells.

Using immunoSEQ multiplex PCR, the repertoire was profiled, and TCRdb retains in-frame clones only, with some absent. This table holds around 46,000 clones, about four fifths found once. Between the trimmed V and J ends, which lost 0 bases and 6 bases, there was a span of 3 bases. The CDR3 sequence is 11 residues long. Per germline, CDR1 SGHTA and CDR2 FQGNSA. The TCR originated in an adult with an advanced solid tumor such as melanoma, head and neck, liver or kidney cancer. Sequencing used CD4+ or CD8+ T cells sorted from blood, obtained in a trial of the OX40 agonist ivuxolimab. V usage is TRBV7-2 and J usage is TRBJ2-7; D unclear. For the CDR3, the DNA is TGTGCCAGCAGCTTAGCCCTCGAGCAGTACTTC. Residues: CASSLALEQYF. The full variable domain, completed using reference TRBV7-2 and TRBJ2-7, is GAGVSQSPSNKVTEKGKDVELRCDPISGHTALYWYRQSLGQGLEFLIYFQGNSAPDKSGLPSDRFSAERTGGSVSTLTIQRTQQEDSAVYLCASSLALEQYFGPGTRLTVT.